This TCR beta chain was recovered during a study of molecular identifiers for immune sequencing clone quantification. The CDR3 sequence is 17 residues long. Germline CDR1 reads MNHEY; CDR2 reads SMNVEV (reference sequence). V was pared by 7 bases and J by 6 bases, with 21 bases of the junction left unmatched. One entry per CDR3 protein, called by TCRdb with MiXCR from the PCR reads. The sample lists approximately 590,000 distinct CDR3 sequences, roughly 23% occurring once. Sorting selected naive CD8 T cells with a CD8+CD4-CCR7+CD45RA+ phenotype. The chain has TRBV27 and TRBJ2-7, with 7 nucleotides matching TRBD2. The receptor was isolated from a human donor in good health. Some libraries in this study had Jurkat cell RNA spiked in. Source material: naive CD8+ T cells from blood, with Jurkat cell RNA spiked in. The subset: FACS-sorted CD8+CD4-CCR7+CD45RA+ naive T cells. CDR3 loop: CASTPSGAAGRQAEQYF. In DNA form, the CDR3 reads TGTGCCAGCACCCCCAGCGGGGCTGCCGGGAGACAAGCCGAGCAGTACTTC.